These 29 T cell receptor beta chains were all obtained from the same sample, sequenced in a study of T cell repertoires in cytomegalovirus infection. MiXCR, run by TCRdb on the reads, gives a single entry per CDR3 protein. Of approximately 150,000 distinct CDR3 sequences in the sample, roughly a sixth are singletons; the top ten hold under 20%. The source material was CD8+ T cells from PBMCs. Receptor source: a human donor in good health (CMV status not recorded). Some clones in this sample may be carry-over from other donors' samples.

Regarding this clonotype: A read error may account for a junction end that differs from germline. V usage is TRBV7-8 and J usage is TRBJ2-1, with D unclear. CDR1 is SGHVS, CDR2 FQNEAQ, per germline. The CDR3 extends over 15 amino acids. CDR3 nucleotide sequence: TGTGCCAGCAGGGTTCGGCCAAGCTCCTACAATGAGCAGATCTTC. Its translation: CASRVRPSSYNEQIF.

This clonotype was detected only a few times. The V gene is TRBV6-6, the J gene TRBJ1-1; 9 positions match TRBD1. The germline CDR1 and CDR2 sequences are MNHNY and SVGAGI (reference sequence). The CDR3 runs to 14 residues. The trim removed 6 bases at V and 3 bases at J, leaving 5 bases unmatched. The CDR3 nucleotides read TGTGCCAGCAGAAAACAGGGGGCAGACACTGAAGCTTTCTTT. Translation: CASRKQGADTEAFF.

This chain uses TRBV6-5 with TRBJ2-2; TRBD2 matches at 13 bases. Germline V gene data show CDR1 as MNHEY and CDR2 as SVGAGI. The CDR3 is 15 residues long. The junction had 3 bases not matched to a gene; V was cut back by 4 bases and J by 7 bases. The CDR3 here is CASSWTSGGIGELFF. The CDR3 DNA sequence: TGTGCCAGCAGTTGGACTAGCGGGGGTATCGGGGAGCTGTTTTTT.

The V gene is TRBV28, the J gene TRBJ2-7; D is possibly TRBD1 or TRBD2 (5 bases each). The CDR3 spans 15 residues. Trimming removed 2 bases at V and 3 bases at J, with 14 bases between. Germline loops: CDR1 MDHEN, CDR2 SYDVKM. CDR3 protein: CASSLQPGLYYEQYF. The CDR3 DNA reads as TGTGCCAGCAGTTTACAGCCGGGGCTATACTACGAGCAGTACTTC. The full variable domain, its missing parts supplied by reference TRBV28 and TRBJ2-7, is DVKVTQSSRYLVKRTGEKVFLECVQDMDHENMFWYRQDPGLGLRLIYFSYDVKMKEKGDIPEGYSVSREKKERFSLILESASTNQTSMYLCASSLQPGLYYEQYFGPGTRLTVT.

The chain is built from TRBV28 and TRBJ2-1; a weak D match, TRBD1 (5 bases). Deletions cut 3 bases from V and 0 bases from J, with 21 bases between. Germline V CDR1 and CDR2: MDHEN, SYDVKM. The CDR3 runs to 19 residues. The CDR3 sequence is CASSLFEGASGFSYNEQFF. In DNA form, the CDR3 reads TGTGCCAGCAGTTTGTTTGAAGGGGCATCCGGATTCTCCTACAATGAGCAGTTCTTC.

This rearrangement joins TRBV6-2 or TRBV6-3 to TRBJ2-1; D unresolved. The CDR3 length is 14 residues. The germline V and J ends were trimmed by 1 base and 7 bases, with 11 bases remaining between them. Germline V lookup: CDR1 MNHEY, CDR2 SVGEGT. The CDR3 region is CASSYYARSNEQFF. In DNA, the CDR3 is TGTGCCAGCAGTTACTACGCTCGTTCTAATGAGCAGTTCTTC.

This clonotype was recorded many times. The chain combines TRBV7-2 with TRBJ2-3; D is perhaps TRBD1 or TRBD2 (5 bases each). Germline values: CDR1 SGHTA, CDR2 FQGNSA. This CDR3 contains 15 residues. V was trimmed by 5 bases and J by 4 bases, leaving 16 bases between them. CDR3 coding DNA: TGTGCCAGCAGCCGATATCTAGGGACCGCAGATACGCAGTATTTT. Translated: CASSRYLGTADTQYF. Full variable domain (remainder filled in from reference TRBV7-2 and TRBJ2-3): GAGVSQSPSNKVTEKGKDVELRCDPISGHTALYWYRQSLGQGLEFLIYFQGNSAPDKSGLPSDRFSAERTGGSVSTLTIQRTQQEDSAVYLCASSRYLGTADTQYFGPGTRLTVL.

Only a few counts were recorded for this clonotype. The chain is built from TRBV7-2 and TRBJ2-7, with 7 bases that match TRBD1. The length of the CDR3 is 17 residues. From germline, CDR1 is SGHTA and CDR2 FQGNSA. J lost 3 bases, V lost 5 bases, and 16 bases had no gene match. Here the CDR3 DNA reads TGTGCCAGCAGCCCGACCTTGGACAGGACAACCAACTACGAGCAGTACTTC. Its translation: CASSPTLDRTTNYEQYF.

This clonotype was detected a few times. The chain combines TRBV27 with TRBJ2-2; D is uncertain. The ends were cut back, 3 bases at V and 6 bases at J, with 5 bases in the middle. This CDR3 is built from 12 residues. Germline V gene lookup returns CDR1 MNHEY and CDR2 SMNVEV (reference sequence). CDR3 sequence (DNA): TGTGCCAGCAGTTTCCGGCCCGGGGAGCTGTTTTTT. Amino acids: CASSFRPGELFF.

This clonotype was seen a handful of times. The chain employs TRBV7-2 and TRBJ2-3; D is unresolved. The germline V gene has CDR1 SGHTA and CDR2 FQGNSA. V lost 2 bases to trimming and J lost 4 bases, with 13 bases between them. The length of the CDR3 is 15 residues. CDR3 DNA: TGTGCCAGCAGCTTAATCTCACTGGTCGCAGATACGCAGTATTTT. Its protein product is CASSLISLVADTQYF.

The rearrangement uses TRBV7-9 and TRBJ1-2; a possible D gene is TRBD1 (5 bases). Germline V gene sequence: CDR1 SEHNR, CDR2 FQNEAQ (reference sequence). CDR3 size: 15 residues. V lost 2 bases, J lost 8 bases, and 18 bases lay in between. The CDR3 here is CASSLPTDPSGGYTF. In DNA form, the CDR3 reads TGTGCCAGCAGCTTACCCACGGACCCTTCAGGGGGCTACACCTTC.

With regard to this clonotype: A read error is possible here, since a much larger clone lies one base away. The CDR3 DNA sequence: TGTGCCAGCAGCCTGGGGACTAGCAGACCCCCCTACGAGCAGTACTTC. Translation: CASSLGTSRPPYEQYF. The chain couples TRBV7-6 to TRBJ2-7, with TRBD2 matching 9 bases. After removal of 5 bases from V and 2 bases from J, the junction contained 10 bases not matched to a gene. CDR3 length: 16 residues. Germline CDR1 is SGHVS and CDR2 is FNYEAQ. The full variable domain, its missing parts supplied by reference TRBV7-6 and TRBJ2-7, is GAGVSQSPRYKVTKRGQDVALRCDPISGHVSLYWYRQALGQGPEFLTYFNYEAQQDKSGLPNDRFSAERPEGSISTLTIQRTEQRDSAMYRCASSLGTSRPPYEQYFGPGTRLTVT.

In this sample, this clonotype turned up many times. The chain's CDR3 is CASNSRAGGPPEQYF. The DNA for the CDR3 is TGTGCCAGCAACTCCAGAGCGGGAGGCCCGCCGGAGCAGTACTTC. The rearrangement uses TRBV7-2 and TRBJ2-7; 9 bases are shared with TRBD2. V dropped 7 bases and J dropped 7; count of bases not matched to a gene: 14. The CDR3 length is 15 residues. Germline CDR1 and CDR2: SGHTA and FQGNSA. The whole variable domain, remainder taken from reference TRBV7-2 and TRBJ2-7, is GAGVSQSPSNKVTEKGKDVELRCDPISGHTALYWYRQSLGQGLEFLIYFQGNSAPDKSGLPSDRFSAERTGGSVSTLTIQRTQQEDSAVYLCASNSRAGGPPEQYFGPGTRLTVT.

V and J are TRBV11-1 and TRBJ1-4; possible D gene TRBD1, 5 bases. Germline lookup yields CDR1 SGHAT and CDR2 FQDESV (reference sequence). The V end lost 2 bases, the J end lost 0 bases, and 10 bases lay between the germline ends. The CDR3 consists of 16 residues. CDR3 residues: CASSLPTGPTNEKLFF. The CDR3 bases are TGTGCCAGCAGCTTACCAACAGGACCAACTAATGAAAAACTGTTTTTT. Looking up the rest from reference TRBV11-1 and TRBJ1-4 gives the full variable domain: EAEVAQSPRYKITEKSQAVAFWCDPISGHATLYWYRQILGQGPELLVQFQDESVVDDSQLPKDRFSAERLKGVDSTLKIQPAELGDSAMYLCASSLPTGPTNEKLFFGSGTQLSVL.

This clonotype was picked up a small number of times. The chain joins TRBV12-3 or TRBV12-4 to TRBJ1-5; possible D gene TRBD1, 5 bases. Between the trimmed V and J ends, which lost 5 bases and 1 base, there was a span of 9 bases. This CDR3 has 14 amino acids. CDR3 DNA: TGTGCCAGCAGTACGACAGTGAGCAATCAGCCCCAGCATTTT. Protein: CASSTTVSNQPQHF.

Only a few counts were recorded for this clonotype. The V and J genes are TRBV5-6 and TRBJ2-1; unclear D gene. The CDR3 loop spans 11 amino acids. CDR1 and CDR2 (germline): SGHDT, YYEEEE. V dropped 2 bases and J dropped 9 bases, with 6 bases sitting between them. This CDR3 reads CASSFRGEQFF. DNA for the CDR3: TGTGCCAGCAGCTTCCGAGGTGAGCAGTTCTTC.

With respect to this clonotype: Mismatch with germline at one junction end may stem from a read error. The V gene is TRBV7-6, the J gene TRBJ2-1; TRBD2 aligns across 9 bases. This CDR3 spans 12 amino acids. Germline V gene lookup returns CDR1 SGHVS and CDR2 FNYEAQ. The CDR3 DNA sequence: TGTGCCAGCAGCCCCCTGGGGCGGGAGGGCCTCTTC. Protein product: CASSPLGREGLF.

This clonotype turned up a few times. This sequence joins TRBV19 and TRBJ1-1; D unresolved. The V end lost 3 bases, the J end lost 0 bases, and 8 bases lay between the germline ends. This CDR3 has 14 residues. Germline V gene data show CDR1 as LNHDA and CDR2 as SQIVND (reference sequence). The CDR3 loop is CASSISDLNTEAFF. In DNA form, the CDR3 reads TGTGCCAGTAGTATTTCGGATCTGAACACTGAAGCTTTCTTT.

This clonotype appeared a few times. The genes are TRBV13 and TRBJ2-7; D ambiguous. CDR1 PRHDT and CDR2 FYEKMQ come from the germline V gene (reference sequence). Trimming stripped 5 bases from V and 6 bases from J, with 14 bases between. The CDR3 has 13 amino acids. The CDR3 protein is CASSTGGRSEQYF. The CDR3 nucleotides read TGTGCCAGCAGCACGGGTGGGCGCTCCGAGCAGTACTTC. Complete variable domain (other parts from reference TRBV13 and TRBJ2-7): AAGVIQSPRHLIKEKRETATLKCYPIPRHDTVYWYQQGPGQDPQFLISFYEKMQSDKGSIPDRFSAQQFSDYHSELNMSSLELGDSALYFCASSTGGRSEQYFGPGTRLTVT.

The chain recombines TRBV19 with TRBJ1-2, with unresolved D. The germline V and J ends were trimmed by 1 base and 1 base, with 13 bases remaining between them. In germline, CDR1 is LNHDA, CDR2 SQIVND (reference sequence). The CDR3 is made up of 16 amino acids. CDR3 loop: CASSIGERNHNYGYTF. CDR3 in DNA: TGTGCCAGTAGTATAGGTGAGAGGAACCATAACTATGGCTACACCTTC. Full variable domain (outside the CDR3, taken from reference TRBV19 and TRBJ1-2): DGGITQSPKYLFRKEGQNVTLSCEQNLNHDAMYWYRQDPGQGLRLIYYSQIVNDFQKGDIAEGYSVSREKKESFPLTVTSAQKNPTAFYLCASSIGERNHNYGYTFGSGTRLTVV.

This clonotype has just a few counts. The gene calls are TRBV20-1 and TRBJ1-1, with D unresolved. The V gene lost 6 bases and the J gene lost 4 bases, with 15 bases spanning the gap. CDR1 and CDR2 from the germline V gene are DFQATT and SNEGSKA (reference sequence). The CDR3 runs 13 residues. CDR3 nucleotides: TGCAGTGCGCCGTGGAAGGTGACCACTGAAGCTTTCTTT. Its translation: CSAPWKVTTEAFF.

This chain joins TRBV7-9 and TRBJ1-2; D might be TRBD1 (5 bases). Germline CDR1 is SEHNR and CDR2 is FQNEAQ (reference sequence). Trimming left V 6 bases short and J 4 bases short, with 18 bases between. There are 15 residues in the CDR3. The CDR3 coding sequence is TGTGCCAGCAGGCCCGCAGGGATCTTGGGCTATGGCTACACCTTC. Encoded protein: CASRPAGILGYGYTF.

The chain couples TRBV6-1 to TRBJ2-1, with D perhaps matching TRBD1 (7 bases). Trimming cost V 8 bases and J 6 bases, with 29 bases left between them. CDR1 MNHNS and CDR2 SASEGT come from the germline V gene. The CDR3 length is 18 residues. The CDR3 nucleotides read TGTGCCAGCCCCGGCCAAGGGGGCTGGGGGGCCAATCTCAATGAGCAGTTCTTC. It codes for CASPGQGGWGANLNEQFF.

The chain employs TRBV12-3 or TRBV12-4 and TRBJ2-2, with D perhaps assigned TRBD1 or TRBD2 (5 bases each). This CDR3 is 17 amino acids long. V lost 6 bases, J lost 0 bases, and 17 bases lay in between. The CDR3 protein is CASRLPGRRTNTGELFF. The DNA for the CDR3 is TGTGCCAGCAGGCTGCCGGGACGACGGACGAACACCGGGGAGCTGTTTTTT.

CDR3 residues: CASSSSGGRAYNEQFF. Here the CDR3 DNA reads TGTGCCAGCAGCTCGAGCGGCGGGAGGGCCTACAATGAGCAGTTCTTC. This chain links TRBV11-2 with TRBJ2-1; 9 bases map to TRBD2. Looked up from germline, CDR1 is SGHAT and CDR2 is FQNNGV. V gave up 4 bases and J gave up 2 bases; unmatched junction bases: 6. The CDR3 covers 16 residues.

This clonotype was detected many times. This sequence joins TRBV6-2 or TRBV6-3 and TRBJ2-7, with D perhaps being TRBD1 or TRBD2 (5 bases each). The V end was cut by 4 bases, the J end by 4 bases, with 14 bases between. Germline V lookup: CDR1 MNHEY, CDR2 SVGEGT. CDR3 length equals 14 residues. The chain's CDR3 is CASSSSREFYEQYF. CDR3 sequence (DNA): TGTGCCAGCAGTTCCTCCAGGGAGTTTTACGAGCAGTACTTC.

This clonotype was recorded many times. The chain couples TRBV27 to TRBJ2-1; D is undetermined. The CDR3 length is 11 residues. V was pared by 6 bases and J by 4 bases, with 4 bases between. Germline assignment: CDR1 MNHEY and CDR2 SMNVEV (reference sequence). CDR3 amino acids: CASSRYNEQFF. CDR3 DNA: TGTGCCAGCAGCCGGTACAATGAGCAGTTCTTC.

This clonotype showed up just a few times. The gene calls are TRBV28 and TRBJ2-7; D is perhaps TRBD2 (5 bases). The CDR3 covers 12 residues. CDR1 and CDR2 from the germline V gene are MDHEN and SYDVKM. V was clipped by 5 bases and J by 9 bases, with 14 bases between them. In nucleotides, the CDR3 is TGTGCCAGCAGTACCGGGTCCAGCGGGCAGTACTTC. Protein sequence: CASSTGSSGQYF.

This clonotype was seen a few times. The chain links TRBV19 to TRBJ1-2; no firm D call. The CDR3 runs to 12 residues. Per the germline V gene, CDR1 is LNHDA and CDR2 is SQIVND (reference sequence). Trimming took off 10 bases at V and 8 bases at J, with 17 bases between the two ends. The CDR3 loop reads CATSPGIPGYTF. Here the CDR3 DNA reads TGTGCCACCTCCCCCGGGATCCCCGGCTACACCTTC.